Listed here is a single T cell receptor (beta chain). This record comes from a study of blood T cell repertoires in COVID-19. Study as a whole: Researchers got acute and convalescent COVID-19 samples from the United States, Italy and Spain. PBMCs, B-cell-depleted T cells, or T cells provided the cDNA or gDNA that made up the material.

Germline V gene sequence: CDR1 LNHDA, CDR2 SQIVND (reference sequence). The CDR3 is made up of 14 amino acids. With 7 bases clipped from V and 0 bases from J, the junction kept 3 bases outside the gene matches. Original handling: Reference gene primer amplification yielded estimated nucleated cell counts. Generated by immunoSEQ multiplex PCR, the TCRdb table keeps only in-frame clones and is missing some. The V and J calls and clone size were taken over from that table, and D and trimming were inferred from the DNA. This sample has 60,000 to 70,000 clones, with about 85% found just once. The clonotype originates from a man at least 80 years old with acute or convalescent COVID-19. V and J are TRBV19 and TRBJ2-3, with 8 bases lining up with TRBD1. Sequenced sample: peripheral blood. DNA of the CDR3: TGTGCCAGTACAAGGACAGGGAGCACAGATACGCAGTATTTT. It yields the protein CASTRTGSTDTQYF.